Shown below are 28 T cell receptor beta chains from a single sample sequenced in a study of T cells in narcolepsy. The protocol was immunoSEQ multiplex PCR, while the TCRdb copy is restricted to in-frame clones and leaves out a portion. The table records more than 30,000 clones, less than 90% of them present only once. The sequenced material came from memory (CD45RA-) CD4+ T cells from blood. The receptor source for this set is a human donor in good health.

This chain connects TRBV7-2 to TRBJ2-7; no definite D call. The CDR3 extends over 12 amino acids. V lost 5 bases, J lost 3 bases, and 8 bases lay in between. CDR1 is SGHTA and CDR2 is FQGNSA in the germline V gene. DNA of the CDR3: TGTGCCAGCAGCGACGACATCTACGAGCAGTACTTC. Protein product: CASSDDIYEQYF.

The chain has TRBV2 and TRBJ2-7; TRBD2 might be the D (7 bases). Germline CDR1 is SNHLY and CDR2 is FYNNEI. The length of the CDR3 is 13 residues. V gave up 8 bases and J gave up 7 bases, with 18 bases separating them. CDR3 coding DNA: TGTGCCAGCGGGCGAGGGGGGCGGGGGGAGCAGTACGTC. Its translation is CASGRGGRGEQYV.

This chain joins TRBV7-9 and TRBJ1-2; 9 bases fit TRBD1. Germline assignment: CDR1 SEHNR and CDR2 FQNEAQ (reference sequence). J gave up 8 bases and V 5 bases, and 6 bases lay outside the gene matches. The CDR3 covers 13 residues. CDR3 sequence (DNA): TGTGCCAGCAGCCCCCGACAGGGGGAAGGCTACACCTTC. This gives the protein CASSPRQGEGYTF.

In this sample, this clone turned up a few times. The rearrangement uses TRBV5-6 and TRBJ1-2; D is possibly TRBD1 (5 bases). Per germline, CDR1 SGHDT and CDR2 YYEEEE. This CDR3 contains 15 residues. V dropped 4 bases and J dropped 0 bases, with 13 bases sitting between them. The CDR3 here is CASSPQGFPNYGYTF. As DNA, the CDR3 is TGTGCCAGCAGCCCCCAGGGCTTCCCTAACTATGGCTACACCTTC.

The chain recombines TRBV28 with TRBJ1-4; TRBD1 aligns across 7 bases. The CDR3 runs to 15 residues. J lost 8 bases, V lost 2 bases, and 8 bases had no gene match. In germline, CDR1 is MDHEN, CDR2 SYDVKM. Here the CDR3 reads CASSLKTGMEEKLFF. DNA for the CDR3: TGTGCCAGCAGTTTAAAGACAGGGATGGAAGAAAAACTGTTTTTT.

The chain recombines TRBV5-1 with TRBJ1-1; D is unclear. Germline assignment: CDR1 SGHRS and CDR2 YFSETQ. V lost 5 bases and J 4 bases, leaving 12 bases between the germline ends. CDR3 length equals 13 residues. The CDR3 nucleotides read TGCGCCAGCAGTATGGAGGGAGTCACTGAAGCTTTCTTT. Translated, it gives CASSMEGVTEAFF.

This chain joins TRBV5-1 and TRBJ1-2; the D gene is possibly TRBD1 (6 bases). Trimming removed 4 bases at V and 8 bases at J, with 15 bases between. CDR3 length equals 13 residues. CDR1 SGHRS and CDR2 YFSETQ come from the germline V gene. DNA for the CDR3: TGCGCCAGCAGCCAAACAGGGCCGGGGGGCTACACCTTC. It translates to CASSQTGPGGYTF.

The chain is built from TRBV7-2 and TRBJ1-1, with no clear D. Germline V CDR1 and CDR2: SGHTA, FQGNSA. The CDR3 covers 11 residues. Trimming took off 8 bases at V and 8 bases at J, with 12 bases between the two ends. The CDR3 sequence: CASQWMFEAFF. The CDR3 DNA reads TGTGCCAGCCAGTGGATGTTCGAAGCTTTCTTT.

V is TRBV6-6 and J is TRBJ1-5, with D uncertain. The CDR3 consists of 15 residues. Trimming removed 0 bases from V and 4 bases from J, with 10 bases in between. Germline CDR1 and CDR2: MNHNY and SVGAGI (reference sequence). The CDR3 reads CASSYSGSGNQPQHF. CDR3 in DNA: TGTGCCAGCAGTTACTCGGGTTCCGGGAATCAGCCCCAGCATTTT.

This clone appeared once. This chain links TRBV5-1 with TRBJ1-1; D call uncertain. CDR1 is SGHRS, CDR2 YFSETQ, per germline. Trimming left V 4 bases short and J 3 bases short, with 13 bases between. This CDR3 is built from 14 residues. The CDR3 sequence is CASSKTDRHTEAFF. In DNA form, the CDR3 reads TGCGCCAGCAGCAAAACAGATAGACACACTGAAGCTTTCTTT.

The rearrangement joins TRBV11-2 to TRBJ1-4; D gene uncertain. The V gene's germline CDR1 is SGHAT and CDR2 FQNNGV. This CDR3 has 16 amino acids. Trimming took 1 base from V and 5 from J, leaving 14 bases between them. CDR3 in DNA: TGTGCCAGCAGCTTAGGGAATGGACCCCCCAATGAAAAACTGTTTTTT. It specifies CASSLGNGPPNEKLFF.

The chain joins TRBV2 to TRBJ1-1; D call uncertain. Between the trimmed V and J ends, which lost 0 bases and 2 bases, there was a span of 7 bases. CDR1 is SNHLY and CDR2 is FYNNEI in the germline V gene. The CDR3 loop spans 14 amino acids. CDR3 DNA: TGTGCCAGCAGTGAAGCACGTTACAACACTGAAGCTTTCTTT. Its protein is CASSEARYNTEAFF.

In DNA, the CDR3 is TGTGCCAGCTCACCCCGAACAGGGGCTACGACCGGGGAGCTGTTTTTT. This codes for CASSPRTGATTGELFF. The chain joins TRBV18 to TRBJ2-2, with 7 bases fitting TRBD1. Germline values: CDR1 KGHSH, CDR2 LQKENI. CDR3 length: 16 amino acids. V lost 3 bases, J lost 5 bases, and 9 bases stayed unmatched. Full variable domain (rest looked up from reference TRBV18 and TRBJ2-2): NAGVMQNPRHLVRRRGQEARLRCSPMKGHSHVYWYRQLPEEGLKFMVYLQKENIIDESGMPKERFSAEFPKEGPSILRIQQVVRGDSAAYFCASSPRTGATTGELFFGEGSRLTVL.

The rearrangement uses TRBV28 and TRBJ2-2; the match to TRBD2 covers 12 bases. This CDR3 comprises 17 residues. CDR1 is MDHEN, CDR2 SYDVKM, per germline. Unmatched junction bases numbered 5, after V lost 0 bases and J lost 6 bases. The CDR3 DNA follows: TGTGCCAGCAGTTTATGGGAGCTAGCGGGGGGGCCCGGGGAGCTGTTTTTT. Amino acids: CASSLWELAGGPGELFF.

This rearrangement joins TRBV7-8 to TRBJ1-1; D remains ambiguous. This CDR3 has 14 residues. Germline CDR1 reads SGHVS; CDR2 reads FQNEAQ. The V and J ends lost 3 bases and 5 bases respectively, with 13 bases between them. The CDR3 region has the DNA TGTGCCAGCAGCTTCACAGACTTTCCAACTGAAGCTTTCTTT. This gives the protein CASSFTDFPTEAFF.

V and J are TRBV7-2 and TRBJ1-2; D not certain. CDR3 length equals 12 residues. Germline V gene data show CDR1 as SGHTA and CDR2 as FQGNSA. The V gene lost 5 bases and the J gene lost 14 bases, with 18 bases spanning the gap. The CDR3 here is CASSLDMGDRTF. The CDR3 DNA reads TGTGCCAGCAGCCTCGACATGGGCGATCGTACCTTC.

The chain employs TRBV2 and TRBJ1-1, with D possibly TRBD1 on 5 matching bases. This CDR3 is built from 14 residues. V lost 6 bases, J lost 1 base, and 12 bases lay in between. CDR1 and CDR2 (germline): SNHLY, FYNNEI. CDR3 in amino acids: CASSERQGNTEAFF. The CDR3 nucleotides read TGTGCCAGCAGCGAGCGGCAGGGGAACACTGAAGCTTTCTTT.

J is TRBJ2-3 and V is TRBV9; D is possibly TRBD2 (5 bases). V shed 1 base and J shed 0 bases, with 9 bases lying between them. Germline V gene lookup returns CDR1 SGDLS and CDR2 YYNGEE. The CDR3 runs 15 residues. In DNA form, the CDR3 reads TGTGCCAGCAGCGTACTCGGGGTAAGCACAGATACGCAGTATTTT. Translating gives CASSVLGVSTDTQYF.

The genes are TRBV12-5 and TRBJ1-1; possibly TRBD1 for D (6 bases). Germline V gives CDR1 LGHNT, CDR2 FRNRAP. The CDR3 loop spans 12 amino acids. V was clipped by 5 bases and J by 10 bases, with 14 bases between them. Here the CDR3 reads CASGRTDSRAFF. CDR3 coding DNA: TGTGCTAGTGGTAGGACGGACAGTCGAGCTTTCTTT.

This clone was observed once. The V and J genes are TRBV27 and TRBJ1-2; D is possibly TRBD1 (5 bases). Germline CDR1 reads MNHEY; CDR2 reads SMNVEV (reference sequence). The CDR3 sequence is 16 residues long. Trimming took off 0 bases at V and 4 bases at J, with 15 bases between the two ends. The CDR3 here is CASSLSGTGSGYGYTF. The CDR3 bases are TGTGCCAGCAGTTTATCGGGGACGGGTAGTGGCTATGGCTACACCTTC.

This chain connects TRBV9 to TRBJ2-1; D gene unclear. This CDR3 contains 17 residues. Germline-derived CDR1 and CDR2 are SGDLS and YYNGEE. The ends were cut back, 0 bases at V and 4 bases at J, with 17 bases in the middle. This CDR3 is CASSVDPVPSLYNEQFF. In nucleotides, the CDR3 is TGTGCCAGCAGCGTAGATCCAGTTCCTTCACTATACAATGAGCAGTTCTTC.

This clone was seen a single time. This chain uses TRBV27 with TRBJ1-1, with unresolved D. The germline gives CDR1 MNHEY, CDR2 SMNVEV (reference sequence). This CDR3 comprises 15 residues. Trimming removed 0 bases from V and 2 bases from J, with 10 bases in between. CDR3 sequence reads: CASSLSFGRNTEAFF. CDR3 sequence (DNA): TGTGCCAGCAGTTTATCGTTTGGTAGAAACACTGAAGCTTTCTTT.

The rearrangement uses TRBV5-4 and TRBJ1-1, with 10 bases lining up with TRBD1. The V gene end was trimmed by 3 bases and the J gene end by 5 bases; junction bases not matched to a gene: 13. Germline lookup yields CDR1 SGHNT and CDR2 YYREEE (reference sequence). There are 17 residues in the CDR3. The CDR3 coding sequence is TGTGCCAGCAGCTCCGGTAGGAGACAGGGGGCTGGAACTGAAGCTTTCTTT. Residues: CASSSGRRQGAGTEAFF.

This clone came up once. The rearrangement joins TRBV19 to TRBJ1-2, with D possibly matching TRBD1 (5 bases). The CDR3 length is 18 residues. Germline loops: CDR1 LNHDA, CDR2 SQIVND (reference sequence). V lost 1 base, J lost 4 bases, and 22 bases lay in between. CDR3 sequence: CASSIGGWAIQGPYGYTF. DNA of the CDR3: TGTGCCAGTAGTATAGGAGGATGGGCAATCCAGGGCCCCTATGGCTACACCTTC. Complete variable domain (other parts from reference TRBV19 and TRBJ1-2): DGGITQSPKYLFRKEGQNVTLSCEQNLNHDAMYWYRQDPGQGLRLIYYSQIVNDFQKGDIAEGYSVSREKKESFPLTVTSAQKNPTAFYLCASSIGGWAIQGPYGYTFGSGTRLTVV.

The chain has TRBV7-9 and TRBJ1-2; TRBD1 matches 9 bases. Germline lookup yields CDR1 SEHNR and CDR2 FQNEAQ (reference sequence). The CDR3 has 19 amino acids. Germline trimming cut 3 bases from V and 4 bases from J; bases unmatched to any gene: 18. In nucleotides, the CDR3 is TGTGCCAGCAGCTTTAACGTGATTACAGGGGGCCGGATGAGCTATGGCTACACCTTC. It is translated as CASSFNVITGGRMSYGYTF.

The chain couples TRBV2 to TRBJ2-1; perhaps D is TRBD1 or TRBD2 (6 bases each). Trimming took off 5 bases at V and 4 bases at J, with 21 bases between the two ends. The CDR3 spans 17 residues. CDR1 SNHLY and CDR2 FYNNEI come from the germline V gene. DNA for the CDR3: TGTGCCAGCAGTCCGCGGGACACCGTATCCTCTTACAATGAGCAGTTCTTC. As protein: CASSPRDTVSSYNEQFF.

V gene TRBV5-1 combines with J gene TRBJ1-4; tentative D call: TRBD1 (5 bases). CDR1 is SGHRS, CDR2 YFSETQ, per germline. The CDR3 has 16 amino acids. Deletions cut 0 bases from V and 2 bases from J, with 11 bases between. The CDR3 spells CASSLERGPTNEKLFF. For the CDR3, the DNA is TGCGCCAGCAGCTTGGAAAGGGGTCCTACTAATGAAAAACTGTTTTTT.

V gene TRBV12-5 combines with J gene TRBJ2-5, with D maybe TRBD2 (5 bases). Trimming took off 5 bases at V and 4 bases at J, with 14 bases between the two ends. Germline loops: CDR1 LGHNT, CDR2 FRNRAP. The CDR3 runs to 14 residues. The CDR3 DNA follows: TGTGCTAGTGGTCTAGGGAGTTATGGAGAGACCCAGTACTTC. Protein sequence: CASGLGSYGETQYF.